A single T cell receptor beta chain is shown here with its context. Its cognate antigen is unknown. The CDR3 spans 13 residues. Per germline, CDR1 SQVTM and CDR2 ANQGSEA. The junction had 0 bases not matched to a gene; V was cut back by 1 base and J by 2 bases. These data are taken from a study of T-cell memory formation after mild COVID-19. Whole-study context: TCR clusters were mostly donor specific.

cDNA libraries for TCR alpha and TCR beta, carrying sample barcodes and UMIs, came from 5'RACE with constant-segment primers. TCRdb independently ran MiXCR on the 5' RACE reads; one entry per CDR3 protein. The sample gives about 250,000 distinct CDR3 sequences, about 17% of which show up once; approximately 3.5% is in the top ten. Findings and caveats of the study: CD4+ contracting clones lay mainly in CM and EM, CD8+ ones in EMRA. Detection of some responders pre-infection suggested pre-existing cross-reactive memory T cells participated.

The clonotype was recovered from a young man who had mild COVID-19 (a few samples of this study predate the infection). Cell type and time point are not known. The material sequenced was PBMCs or a T cell subset sorted from them (not recorded which). V usage is TRBV29-1 and J usage is TRBJ1-2; TRBD1 agrees at 8 bases. CDR3 sequence reads: CSVEGQGNYGYTF. CDR3 DNA: TGCAGCGTTGAAGGACAGGGGAACTATGGCTACACCTTC.